Listed below are T cell receptor beta chains from one sample, sequenced in a study of early stage breast cancer tumors. TCRdb's copy holds only in-frame clones and misses some; the assay was immunoSEQ multiplex PCR. The data show under 14,000 clones, 70% to 80% seen once. The sample taken for sequencing was breast tumor tissue. The source of these receptors is a person aged 70 to 79 with breast cancer. Both conserved end residues are part of each CDR3. The order of the fields is D gene, clone size, V gene, J gene, CDR3 protein, CDR3 DNA. The D gene is left open where the match is weak. Some rows mark clone size as missing; the rest say once, few, many or name a class of expanded clone.

d_gene: NA
abundance: NA
v_gene: TRBV5-1
j_gene: TRBJ1-3
CDR3aa: CASSFTGSSLSSGNTIYF
CDR3nt: TGCGCCAGCAGCTTTACCGGGTCATCCTTAAGCTCTGGAAACACCATATATTTT

d_gene: NA
abundance: NA
v_gene: TRBV9
j_gene: TRBJ2-1
CDR3aa: CASSAHRYNEQFF
CDR3nt: TGTGCCAGCAGCGCTCACAGGTACAATGAGCAGTTCTTC

d_gene: TRBD2
abundance: NA
v_gene: TRBV4-2
j_gene: TRBJ2-7
CDR3aa: CASSQELAGVYEQYF
CDR3nt: TGTGCCAGCAGCCAAGAGCTAGCGGGAGTATACGAGCAGTACTTC

d_gene: NA
abundance: NA
v_gene: TRBV27
j_gene: TRBJ1-3
CDR3aa: CASSLGLSGNTIYF
CDR3nt: TGTGCCAGCAGTCTTGGCCTCTCTGGAAACACCATATATTTT

d_gene: NA
abundance: NA
v_gene: TRBV5-1
j_gene: TRBJ2-7
CDR3aa: CASSLGKEESSYEQYF
CDR3nt: TGCGCCAGCAGCTTGGGTAAAGAGGAAAGCTCCTACGAGCAGTACTTC

d_gene: TRBD2
abundance: once
v_gene: TRBV9
j_gene: TRBJ2-3
CDR3aa: CASSGLAGEADTQYF
CDR3nt: TGTGCCAGCAGCGGACTAGCGGGAGAAGCTGATACGCAGTATTTT

d_gene: NA
abundance: NA
v_gene: TRBV13
j_gene: TRBJ2-1
CDR3aa: CASSLNRREQFF
CDR3nt: TGTGCCAGCAGCCTCAATAGGAGGGAGCAGTTCTTC

d_gene: TRBD1
abundance: NA
v_gene: TRBV6-5
j_gene: TRBJ1-6
CDR3aa: CASTGQDNSPLHF
CDR3nt: TGTGCCAGTACGGGACAGGATAATTCACCCCTCCACTTT

d_gene: NA
abundance: once
v_gene: TRBV6-5
j_gene: TRBJ2-5
CDR3aa: CASTAGGTQYF
CDR3nt: TGTGCCAGCACTGCCGGGGGGACCCAGTACTTC

d_gene: TRBD1
abundance: NA
v_gene: TRBV5-1
j_gene: TRBJ2-1
CDR3aa: CASSLAEGQFNEQFF
CDR3nt: TGCGCCAGCAGCTTGGCCGAGGGACAGTTCAATGAGCAGTTCTTC

d_gene: TRBD1
abundance: NA
v_gene: TRBV18
j_gene: TRBJ1-3
CDR3aa: CASSSPGQGAIYF
CDR3nt: TGTGCCAGCTCATCCCCGGGACAGGGTGCCATATATTTT

d_gene: TRBD2
abundance: few
v_gene: TRBV27
j_gene: TRBJ2-1
CDR3aa: CASSLSVGTSGTGEQFF
CDR3nt: TGTGCCAGCAGTTTATCGGTTGGGACTAGCGGGACGGGTGAGCAGTTCTTC

d_gene: NA
abundance: NA
v_gene: TRBV5-6
j_gene: TRBJ1-6
CDR3aa: CASSWGPQDPPALHF
CDR3nt: TGTGCCAGCAGTTGGGGCCCCCAGGACCCCCCGGCCCTCCACTTT

d_gene: TRBD1
abundance: NA
v_gene: TRBV7-9
j_gene: TRBJ1-5
CDR3aa: CASSLGQGGQPQHF
CDR3nt: TGTGCCAGCAGCTTAGGACAGGGAGGTCAGCCCCAGCATTTT

d_gene: NA
abundance: NA
v_gene: TRBV27
j_gene: TRBJ2-7
CDR3aa: CASSFTRAGEQYF
CDR3nt: TGTGCCAGCAGTTTTACTAGGGCGGGCGAGCAGTACTTC

d_gene: TRBD1
abundance: NA
v_gene: TRBV6-6
j_gene: TRBJ2-2
CDR3aa: CAMGQANTGELFF
CDR3nt: TGTGCCATGGGACAGGCGAACACCGGGGAGCTGTTTTTT

d_gene: TRBD2
abundance: NA
v_gene: TRBV29-1
j_gene: TRBJ2-1
CDR3aa: CSVGKRGGDEQFF
CDR3nt: TGCAGCGTTGGTAAGCGGGGGGGCGATGAGCAGTTCTTC

d_gene: TRBD1
abundance: once
v_gene: TRBV14
j_gene: TRBJ2-7
CDR3aa: CASSQERWRQGNGEQYF
CDR3nt: TGTGCCAGCAGCCAAGAAAGGTGGCGACAGGGGAACGGCGAGCAGTACTTC

d_gene: TRBD1
abundance: few
v_gene: TRBV7-6
j_gene: TRBJ1-6
CDR3aa: CASSARGLGNSPLHF
CDR3nt: TGTGCCAGCAGCGCCAGGGGGCTGGGGAATTCACCCCTCCACTTT

d_gene: NA
abundance: NA
v_gene: TRBV7-8
j_gene: TRBJ2-3
CDR3aa: CASSKRRTTDTQYF
CDR3nt: TGTGCCAGCAGCAAAAGGAGGACCACAGATACGCAGTATTTT

d_gene: TRBD1
abundance: NA
v_gene: TRBV5-4
j_gene: TRBJ1-2
CDR3aa: CASSLSGQGSNYGYTF
CDR3nt: TGTGCCAGCAGCTTGTCCGGACAGGGGTCTAACTATGGCTACACCTTC

d_gene: NA
abundance: NA
v_gene: TRBV5-1
j_gene: TRBJ1-3
CDR3aa: CASSSGGTDRGGNTIYF
CDR3nt: TGCGCCAGCAGCTCGGGGGGTACGGACAGAGGGGGAAACACCATATATTTT

d_gene: NA
abundance: NA
v_gene: TRBV29-1
j_gene: TRBJ2-1
CDR3aa: CSVPRIGDFNEQFF
CDR3nt: TGCAGCGTGCCCAGAATCGGGGATTTTAATGAGCAGTTCTTC